The 14 T cell receptor beta chains below come from one sample, sequenced in a study of shared clonotypes between healthy human individuals. Sequencing was performed with immunoSEQ multiplex PCR; in TCRdb, only in-frame clones are kept and a portion is missing. The repertoire holds about 670,000 clones, with roughly 78% as singletons. Specimen: memory CD4+ T cells sorted from blood. Documented subset: CD45RA-negative fraction. These receptors came from a woman aged 25 to 39 in good health.

The V gene is TRBV15, the J gene TRBJ1-1; D unclear. This CDR3 region has 12 residues. Trimming pared 0 bases from V and 7 bases from J, leaving 6 bases between. Per the germline V gene, CDR1 is LNHNV and CDR2 is YYDKDF (reference sequence). The CDR3 here is CATSRDRVEAFF. The CDR3 DNA follows: TGTGCCACCAGCAGAGATCGGGTTGAAGCTTTCTTT.

V gene TRBV19 combines with J gene TRBJ1-1; possible D gene TRBD1, 5 bases. V lost 11 bases and J 5 bases, leaving 24 bases between the germline ends. Germline V gives CDR1 LNHDA, CDR2 SQIVND (reference sequence). The CDR3 contains 15 residues. As DNA, the CDR3 is TGTGCCTCAAAATATGGGGGTCGCAGGGTTACTGAAGCTTTCTTT. Its translation: CASKYGGRRVTEAFF.

This rearrangement joins TRBV6-5 to TRBJ2-1; 11 bases agree with TRBD1. The CDR3 is 16 amino acids. V shed 4 bases, J shed 3 bases, and the junction held 5 bases outside the gene matches. Germline V CDR1 and CDR2: MNHEY, SVGAGI. Written as DNA, the CDR3 is TGTGCCAGCAGTTCCGGGACAGGGGGTGTCTACAATGAGCAGTTCTTC. Its protein is CASSSGTGGVYNEQFF.

This clone has more than one count but fewer than ten. The chain joins TRBV7-9 to TRBJ1-1; tentatively, D is TRBD1 (6 bases). Germline V CDR1 and CDR2: SEHNR, FQNEAQ (reference sequence). V dropped 3 bases and J dropped 0 bases, with 17 bases sitting between them. This CDR3 comprises 17 residues. This CDR3 is CASSFDRGQSMNTEAFF. CDR3 nucleotide sequence: TGTGCCAGCAGCTTCGACCGAGGACAGAGCATGAACACTGAAGCTTTCTTT.

The chain carries TRBV11-2 and TRBJ2-1; TRBD2 might be the D (5 bases). The germline gives CDR1 SGHAT, CDR2 FQNNGV. The CDR3 is 16 amino acids. V lost 4 bases and J lost 3, with 16 bases in between. The CDR3 protein is CASSSPISANYNEQFF. CDR3 in DNA: TGTGCCAGCAGCTCTCCTATTAGCGCTAACTACAATGAGCAGTTCTTC.

This chain joins TRBV14 and TRBJ1-3; D gene uncertain. This CDR3 contains 13 residues. V was shortened by 6 bases and J by 3 bases, with 9 bases between the two germline ends. Germline-derived CDR1 and CDR2 are SGHDN and FVKESK. The CDR3, as DNA: TGTGCCAGCAGAGAGGTGTTTGGAAACACCATATATTTT. Residues: CASREVFGNTIYF.

This sequence joins TRBV19 and TRBJ2-3, with 14 positions matching TRBD2. Germline-derived CDR1 and CDR2 are LNHDA and SQIVND (reference sequence). The CDR3 consists of 15 residues. The trim removed 6 bases at V and 4 bases at J, leaving 3 bases unmatched. CDR3 sequence reads: CASSRLAGGADTQYF. The CDR3 bases are TGTGCCAGTAGCCGACTAGCGGGAGGGGCAGATACGCAGTATTTT.

The chain is built from TRBV11-3 and TRBJ2-5, with TRBD1 matching over 10 bases. Germline CDR1 SGHNT, CDR2 YENEEA. V gave up 3 bases and J gave up 5 bases; unmatched junction bases: 6. CDR3 length: 15 amino acids. CDR3 residues: CASSLMTGGSETQYF. The CDR3 DNA reads as TGTGCCAGCAGCTTGATGACAGGGGGCTCGGAGACCCAGTACTTC.

The chain combines TRBV6-5 with TRBJ1-2, with D tentatively TRBD1 (5 bases). Germline values: CDR1 MNHEY, CDR2 SVGAGI. V was trimmed by 6 bases and J by 4 bases, leaving 12 bases between them. The CDR3 is 13 residues long. In DNA, the CDR3 is TGTGCCAGCAGACAGGACATCCTCTATGGCTACACCTTC. This gives the protein CASRQDILYGYTF.

The gene calls are TRBV28 and TRBJ2-1, with D perhaps TRBD2 (7 bases). Trimming stripped 5 bases from V and 6 bases from J, with 14 bases between. The CDR3 sequence is 14 residues long. Germline loops: CDR1 MDHEN, CDR2 SYDVKM. This CDR3 reads CASSAGLGGNEQFF. For the CDR3, the DNA is TGTGCCAGCAGTGCCGGACTAGGGGGCAATGAGCAGTTCTTC.

The V and J genes are TRBV5-1 and TRBJ2-7; D may be TRBD2 (6 bases). The germline V and J ends were trimmed by 2 bases and 0 bases, with 12 bases remaining between them. CDR1 is SGHRS, CDR2 YFSETQ, per germline. The CDR3 loop spans 15 amino acids. For the CDR3, the DNA is TGCGCCAGCAGCTTTTCGGGGGAGACCTCCTACGAGCAGTACTTC. This encodes CASSFSGETSYEQYF. Full variable domain (outside the CDR3, taken from reference TRBV5-1 and TRBJ2-7): KAGVTQTPRYLIKTRGQQVTLSCSPISGHRSVSWYQQTPGQGLQFLFEYFSETQRNKGNFPGRFSGRQFSNSRSEMNVSTLELGDSALYLCASSFSGETSYEQYFGPGTRLTVT.

This chain uses TRBV21-1 with TRBJ1-5. TRBV21-1 is a known pseudogene. The CDR3 runs to 18 residues. CDR3 in amino acids: CASSKHREGMDSNQPQHF. CDR3 in DNA: TGTGCCAGCAGCAAACATAGAGAGGGAATGGATAGCAATCAGCCCCAGCATTTT.

This chain uses TRBV5-1 with TRBJ2-5; D gene ambiguous. CDR3 length: 13 amino acids. Trimming took 0 bases from V and 5 from J, leaving 8 bases between them. CDR1 SGHRS and CDR2 YFSETQ come from the germline V gene. Here the CDR3 DNA reads TGCGCCAGCAGCTTGGGACATCGGGAGACCCAGTACTTC. Its translation: CASSLGHRETQYF.

The gene calls are TRBV25-1 and TRBJ2-1; D is unclear. The V and J ends lost 4 bases and 8 bases respectively, with 18 bases between them. CDR3 length equals 15 residues. CDR1 and CDR2 from the germline V gene are MGHDK and SYGVNS. DNA for the CDR3: TGTGCCAGCAGTGGCCCCCAAAGAGATCGCGATGAGCAGTTCTTC. Amino acid sequence: CASSGPQRDRDEQFF.